This T cell receptor (beta chain) was recovered during a study of tumor-infiltrating lymphocytes in primary liver carcinoma. Overall study: Donors underwent surgery for histopathologically diagnosed primary liver carcinoma. T1-T3 N0M0 was the stage of the tumors, which were 4.2 to 10 cm across.

In its sample, this clonotype was seen many times. The authors made TCR beta cDNA from 450 to 600 ng total RNA with a constant-region primer. Investigators got TCR beta libraries out of three nested multiplex PCR rounds, done with slightly modified ARM-PCR. TCRdb re-analysed the multiplex PCR reads in MiXCR, keeping a single row per CDR3 protein. The repertoire holds almost 200,000 distinct CDR3 sequences, with approximately 64% as singletons. Germline DNA was extracted too, while blood RNA derived from unsorted whole blood. Chronic HBV infection, which was untreated, was present in the patients. The source material was peripheral blood. The TCR originated in a woman in her sixties or seventies with primary liver carcinoma and hepatitis B virus infection.

The CDR3 region has the DNA TGCGCCAGCAGCGCCACGACAGGGGGCTTAAGGGAGCAGTACTTC. The encoded protein is CASSATTGGLREQYF. The chain carries TRBV5-1 and TRBJ2-7; 10 nucleotides align to TRBD1. The CDR3 loop spans 15 amino acids. From germline, CDR1 is SGHRS and CDR2 YFSETQ. V lost 4 bases, J lost 7 bases, and 11 bases stayed unmatched.